This TCR beta chain appears in the sequencing data of a study of blood T cell repertoires in COVID-19. Overall study: The samples span acute and convalescent COVID-19 from the United States, Italy and Spain. T cells, B-cell-depleted T cells, or PBMCs provided the cDNA or gDNA that served as material.

The study recruited people aged roughly 18 to 89 years across approximately 24 US areas. The CDR3 has 14 amino acids. V was pared by 5 bases and J by 3 bases, with 3 bases of the junction left unmatched. Germline values: CDR1 MGHDK, CDR2 SYGVNS. Per the authors' pipeline: Amplification from reference gene primers served as the basis for estimated nucleated cell counts. Measured with immunoSEQ multiplex PCR; TCRdb has only the in-frame clones, and not every one. The V and J calls and clone size were taken over from that table, and D and trimming were inferred from the DNA. The repertoire holds a few hundred thousand clones, with more than 70% as singletons.

This chain joins TRBV25-1 and TRBJ2-7; 11 bases match TRBD1. This sequence originates from a man aged 40-55 years in a cohort exposed to, infected with or recovered from COVID-19 (not recorded which). The sequenced sample consisted of PBMCs or T cells enriched from blood (not recorded which). The CDR3 sequence is CASSPGTGGYEQYF. The CDR3 bases are TGTGCCAGCAGTCCCGGGACAGGGGGCTACGAGCAGTACTTC.